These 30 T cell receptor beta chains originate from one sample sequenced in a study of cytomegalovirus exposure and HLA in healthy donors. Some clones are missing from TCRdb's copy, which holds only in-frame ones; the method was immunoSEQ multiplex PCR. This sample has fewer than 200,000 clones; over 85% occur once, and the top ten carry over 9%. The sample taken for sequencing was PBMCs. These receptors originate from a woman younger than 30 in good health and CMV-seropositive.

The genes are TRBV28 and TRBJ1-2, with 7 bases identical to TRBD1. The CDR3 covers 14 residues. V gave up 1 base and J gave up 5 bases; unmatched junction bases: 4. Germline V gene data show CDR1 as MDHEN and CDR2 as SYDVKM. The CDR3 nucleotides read TGTGCCAGCAGTTTATTACAGGGGAGGTATGGCTACACCTTC. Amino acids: CASSLLQGRYGYTF.

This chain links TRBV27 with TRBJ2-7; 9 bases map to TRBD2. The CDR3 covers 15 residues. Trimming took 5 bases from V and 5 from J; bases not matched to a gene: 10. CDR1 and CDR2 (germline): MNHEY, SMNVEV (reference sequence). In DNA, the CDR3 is TGTGCCAGCAGTCTCCCTGGGGCGGGAGGGCACGAGCAGTACTTC. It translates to CASSLPGAGGHEQYF.

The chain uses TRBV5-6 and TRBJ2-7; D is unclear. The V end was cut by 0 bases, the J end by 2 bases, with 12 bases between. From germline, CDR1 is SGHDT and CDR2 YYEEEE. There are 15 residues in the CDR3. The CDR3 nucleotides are TGTGCCAGCAGCTTGGTCTTGAGTGGAGCCTACGAGCAGTACTTC. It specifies CASSLVLSGAYEQYF. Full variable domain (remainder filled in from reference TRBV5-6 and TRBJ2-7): DAGVTQSPTHLIKTRGQQVTLRCSPKSGHDTVSWYQQALGQGPQFIFQYYEEEERQRGNFPDRFSGHQFPNYSSELNVNALLLGDSALYLCASSLVLSGAYEQYFGPGTRLTVT.

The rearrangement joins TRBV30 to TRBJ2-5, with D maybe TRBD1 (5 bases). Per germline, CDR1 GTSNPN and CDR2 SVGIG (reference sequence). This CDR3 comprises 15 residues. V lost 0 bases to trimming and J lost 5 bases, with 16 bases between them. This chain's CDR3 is CAWSVLRKPGETQYF. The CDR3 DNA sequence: TGTGCCTGGAGTGTACTGAGGAAACCAGGGGAGACCCAGTACTTC.

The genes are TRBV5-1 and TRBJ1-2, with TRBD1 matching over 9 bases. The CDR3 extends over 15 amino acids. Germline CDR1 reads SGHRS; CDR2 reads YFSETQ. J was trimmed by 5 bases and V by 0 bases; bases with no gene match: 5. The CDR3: CASSLGGQGRYGYTF. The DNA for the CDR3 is TGCGCCAGCAGCTTGGGGGGACAGGGAAGGTATGGCTACACCTTC.

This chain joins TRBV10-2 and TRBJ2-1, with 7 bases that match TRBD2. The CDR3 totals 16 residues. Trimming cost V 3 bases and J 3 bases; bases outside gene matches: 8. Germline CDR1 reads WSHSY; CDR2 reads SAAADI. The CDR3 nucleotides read TGCGCCAGCAGTGACTATGGCGGGAGATACTACAATGAGCAGTTCTTC. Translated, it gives CASSDYGGRYYNEQFF.

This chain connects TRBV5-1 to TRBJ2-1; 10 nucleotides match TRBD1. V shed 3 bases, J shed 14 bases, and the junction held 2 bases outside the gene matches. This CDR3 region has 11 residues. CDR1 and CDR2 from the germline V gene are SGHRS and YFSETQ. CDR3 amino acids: CASSSGTGEFF. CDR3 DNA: TGCGCCAGCAGCTCCGGGACAGGGGAGTTCTTC.

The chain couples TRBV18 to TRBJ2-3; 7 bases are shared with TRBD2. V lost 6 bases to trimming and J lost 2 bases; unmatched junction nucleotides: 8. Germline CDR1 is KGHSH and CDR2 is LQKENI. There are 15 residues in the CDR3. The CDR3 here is CASSLLAASTDTQYF. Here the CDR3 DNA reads TGTGCCAGCTCTCTCCTAGCGGCCTCCACAGATACGCAGTATTTT.

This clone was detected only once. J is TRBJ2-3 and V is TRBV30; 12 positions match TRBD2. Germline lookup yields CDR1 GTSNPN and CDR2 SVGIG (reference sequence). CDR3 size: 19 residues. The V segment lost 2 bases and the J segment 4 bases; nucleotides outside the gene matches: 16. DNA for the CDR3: TGTGCCTGGAGTCTAACCGGGCTAGCGGGAGGGCCCGGGGCAGATACGCAGTATTTT. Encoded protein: CAWSLTGLAGGPGADTQYF.

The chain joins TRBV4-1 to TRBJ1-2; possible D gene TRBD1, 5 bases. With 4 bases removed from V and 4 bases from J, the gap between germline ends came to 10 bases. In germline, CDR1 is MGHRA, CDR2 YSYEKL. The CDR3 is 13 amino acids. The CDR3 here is CASSLREAYGYTF. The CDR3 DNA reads TGCGCCAGCAGCCTCAGGGAGGCCTATGGCTACACCTTC.

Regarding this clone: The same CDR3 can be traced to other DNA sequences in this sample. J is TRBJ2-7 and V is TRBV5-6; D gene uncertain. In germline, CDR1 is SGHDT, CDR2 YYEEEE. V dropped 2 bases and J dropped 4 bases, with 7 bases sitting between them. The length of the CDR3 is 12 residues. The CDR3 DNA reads TGTGCCAGCAGCTTAACCGGGTACGAGCAGTACTTC. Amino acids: CASSLTGYEQYF.

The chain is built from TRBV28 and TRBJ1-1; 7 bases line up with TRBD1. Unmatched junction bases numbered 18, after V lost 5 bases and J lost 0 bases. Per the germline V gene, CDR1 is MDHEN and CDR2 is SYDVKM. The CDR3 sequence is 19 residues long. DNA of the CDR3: TGTGCCAGCAGTCACTCGCTTCGGACAGGATTTTTTTTGAACACTGAAGCTTTCTTT. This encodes CASSHSLRTGFFLNTEAFF.

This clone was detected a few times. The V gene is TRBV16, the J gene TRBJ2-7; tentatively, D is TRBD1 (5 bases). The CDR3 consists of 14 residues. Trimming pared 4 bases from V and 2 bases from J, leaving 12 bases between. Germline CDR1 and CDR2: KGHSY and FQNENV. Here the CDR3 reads CASSPQTATYEQYF. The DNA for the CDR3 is TGTGCCAGCAGCCCCCAGACAGCCACCTACGAGCAGTACTTC.

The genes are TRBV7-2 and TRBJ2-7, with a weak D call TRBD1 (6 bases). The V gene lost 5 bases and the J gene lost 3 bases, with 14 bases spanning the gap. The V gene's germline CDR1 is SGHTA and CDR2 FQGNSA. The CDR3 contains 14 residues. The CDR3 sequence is CASSLRTAYYEQYF. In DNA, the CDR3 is TGTGCCAGCAGCCTCAGGACAGCCTACTACGAGCAGTACTTC.

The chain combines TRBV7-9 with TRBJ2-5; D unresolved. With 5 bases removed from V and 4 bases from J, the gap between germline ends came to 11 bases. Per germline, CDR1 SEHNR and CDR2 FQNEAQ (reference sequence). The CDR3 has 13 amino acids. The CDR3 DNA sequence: TGTGCCAGCAGCCTCCCCTCCGGAGAGACCCAGTACTTC. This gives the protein CASSLPSGETQYF.

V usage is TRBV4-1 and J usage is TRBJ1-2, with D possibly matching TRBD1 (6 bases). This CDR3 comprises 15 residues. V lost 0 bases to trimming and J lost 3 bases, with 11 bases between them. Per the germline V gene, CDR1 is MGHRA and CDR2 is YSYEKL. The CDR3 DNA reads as TGCGCCAGCAGCCAAGATACAGGGCGGGACTATGGCTACACCTTC. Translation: CASSQDTGRDYGYTF.

This chain's CDR3 is CASHRDRGNNEQFF. CDR3 DNA: TGTGCCAGCCACCGGGACAGGGGAAACAATGAGCAGTTCTTC. This sequence joins TRBV19 and TRBJ2-1; 10 bases fit TRBD1. Germline trimming cut 9 bases from V and 5 bases from J; bases unmatched to any gene: 7. Germline V gene lookup returns CDR1 LNHDA and CDR2 SQIVND (reference sequence). CDR3 length equals 14 residues.

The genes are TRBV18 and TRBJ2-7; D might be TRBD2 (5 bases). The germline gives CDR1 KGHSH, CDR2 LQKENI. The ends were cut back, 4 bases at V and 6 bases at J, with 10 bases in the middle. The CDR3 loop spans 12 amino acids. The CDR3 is CASSQEDTEQYF. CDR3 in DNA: TGTGCCAGCTCACAGGAGGATACCGAGCAGTACTTC.

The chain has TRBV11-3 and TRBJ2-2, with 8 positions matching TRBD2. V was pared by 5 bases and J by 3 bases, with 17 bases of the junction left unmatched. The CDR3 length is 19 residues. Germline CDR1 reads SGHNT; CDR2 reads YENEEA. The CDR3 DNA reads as TGTGCCAGCAGCCAACCTCAAACCAAAACTAGCGGTGACACCGGGGAGCTGTTTTTT. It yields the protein CASSQPQTKTSGDTGELFF.

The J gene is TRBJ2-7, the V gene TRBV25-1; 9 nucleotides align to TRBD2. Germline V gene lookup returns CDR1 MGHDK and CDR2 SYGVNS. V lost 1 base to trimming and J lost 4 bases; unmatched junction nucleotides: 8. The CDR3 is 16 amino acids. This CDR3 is CASSESNSGRLYEQYF. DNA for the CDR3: TGTGCCAGCAGTGAATCAAATAGCGGGAGATTGTACGAGCAGTACTTC.

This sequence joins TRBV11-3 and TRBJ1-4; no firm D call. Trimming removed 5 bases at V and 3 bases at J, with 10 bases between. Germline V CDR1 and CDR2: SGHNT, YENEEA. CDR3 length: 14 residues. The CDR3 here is CASSDTTPNEKLFF. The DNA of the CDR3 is TGTGCCAGCAGCGACACCACTCCTAATGAAAAACTGTTTTTT.

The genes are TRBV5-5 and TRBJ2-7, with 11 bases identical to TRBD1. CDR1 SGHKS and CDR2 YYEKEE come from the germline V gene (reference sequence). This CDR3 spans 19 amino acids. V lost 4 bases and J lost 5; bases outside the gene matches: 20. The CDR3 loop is CASSPRGSGTGGLGNEQYF. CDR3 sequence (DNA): TGTGCCAGCAGCCCTAGAGGATCCGGGACAGGGGGATTGGGAAACGAGCAGTACTTC.

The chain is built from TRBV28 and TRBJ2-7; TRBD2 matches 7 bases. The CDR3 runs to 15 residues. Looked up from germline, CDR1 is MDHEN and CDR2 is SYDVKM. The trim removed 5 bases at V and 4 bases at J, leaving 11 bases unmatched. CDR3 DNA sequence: TGTGCCAGCAGTACCGACCCGACCGGGGGGTACGAGCAGTACTTC. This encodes CASSTDPTGGYEQYF.

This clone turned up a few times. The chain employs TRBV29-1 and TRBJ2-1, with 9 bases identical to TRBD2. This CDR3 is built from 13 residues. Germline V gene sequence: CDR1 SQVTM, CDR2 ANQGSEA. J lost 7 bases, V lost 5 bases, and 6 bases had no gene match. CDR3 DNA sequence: TGCAGCGTTTCGGGACTAGCAATAAATGAGCAGTTCTTC. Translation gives CSVSGLAINEQFF.

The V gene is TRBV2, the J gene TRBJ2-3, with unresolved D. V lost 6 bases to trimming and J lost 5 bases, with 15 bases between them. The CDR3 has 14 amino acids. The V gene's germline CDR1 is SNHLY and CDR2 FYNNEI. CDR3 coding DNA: TGTGCCAGCAGGAAAGTGGAGTTTGGAGATACGCAGTATTTT. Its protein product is CASRKVEFGDTQYF.

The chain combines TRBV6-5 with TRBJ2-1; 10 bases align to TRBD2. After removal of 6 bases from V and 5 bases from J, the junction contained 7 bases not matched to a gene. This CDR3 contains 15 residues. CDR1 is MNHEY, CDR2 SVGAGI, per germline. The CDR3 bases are TGTGCCAGCAGCCTAGCGGGAGTGGGGGACAATGAGCAGTTCTTC. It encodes CASSLAGVGDNEQFF.

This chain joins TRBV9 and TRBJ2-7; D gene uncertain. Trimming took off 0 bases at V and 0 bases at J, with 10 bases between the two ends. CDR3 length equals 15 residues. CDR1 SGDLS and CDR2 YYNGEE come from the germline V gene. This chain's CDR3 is CASSVGLLSSYEQYF. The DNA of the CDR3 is TGTGCCAGCAGCGTAGGACTGCTAAGCTCCTACGAGCAGTACTTC.

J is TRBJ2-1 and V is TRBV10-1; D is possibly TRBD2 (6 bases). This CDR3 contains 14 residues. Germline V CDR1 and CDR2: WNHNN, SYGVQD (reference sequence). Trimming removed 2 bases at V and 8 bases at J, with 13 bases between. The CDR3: CASSERRAGDEQFF. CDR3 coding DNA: TGCGCCAGCAGTGAGAGGAGGGCCGGGGATGAGCAGTTCTTC.

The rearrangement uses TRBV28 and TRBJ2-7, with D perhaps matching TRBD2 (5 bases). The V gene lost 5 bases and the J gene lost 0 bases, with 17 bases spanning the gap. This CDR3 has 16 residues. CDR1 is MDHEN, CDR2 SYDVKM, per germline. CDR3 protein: CASSPPGEGSSYEQYF. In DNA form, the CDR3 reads TGTGCCAGCAGTCCCCCCGGGGAAGGGAGCTCCTACGAGCAGTACTTC.

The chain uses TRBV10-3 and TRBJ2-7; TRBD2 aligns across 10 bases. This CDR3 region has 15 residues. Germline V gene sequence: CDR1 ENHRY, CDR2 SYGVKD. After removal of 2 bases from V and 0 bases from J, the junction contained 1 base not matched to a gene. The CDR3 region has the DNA TGTGCCATCAGTGAGGGACTAGCGGCCTCCTACGAGCAGTACTTC. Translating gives CAISEGLAASYEQYF.